This T cell receptor (beta chain) was obtained from a study of T cells after yellow fever vaccination. At least ten counts were recorded for this clonotype. Antigen specificity is unknown. Each CDR3 protein gets one entry after TCRdb re-called the 5' RACE reads with MiXCR. The table has about 150,000 distinct CDR3 sequences, under 8% seen once. The CDR3 extends over 16 amino acids. The J segment lost 2 bases and the V segment lost 5 bases, leaving 5 bases of the junction unmatched. Germline CDR1 reads MNHEY; CDR2 reads SVGAGI. Study-wide points: The secondary response was weaker but peaked faster, day 5 versus 15. A minor fraction of clonotypes spanned both CD4 and CD8 compartments.

The source was CD4+ T cells sorted from PBMCs, collected 10 days after the yellow fever booster vaccination. The V and J genes are TRBV6-5 and TRBJ2-5; 13 bases line up with TRBD2. The clonotype originates from a young man who received the YFV17D yellow fever vaccine. The CDR3 coding sequence is TGTGCCAGCAGTCTGACTAGCGGGAGGAGTCAAGAGACCCAGTACTTC. Translated, it gives CASSLTSGRSQETQYF.